The T cell receptor (beta chain) described here comes from a study of regulatory T cells in long-lasting Graves disease. Study as a whole: Antithyroid drug exposure in newly diagnosed Graves' patients had lasted under 3 months.

Construction of TCR beta libraries relied on iRepertoire HTBI primers and on Arm-PCR targeting CDR3 regions. In the authors' workflow: Across samples, 60 to 75 TRBV and about 15 TRBJ segments were found. One entry per CDR3 protein, called by TCRdb with MiXCR from the multiplex PCR reads. TCRdb, not the original authors, processed these V and J calls. The table has approximately 230,000 distinct CDR3 sequences, around 18% seen once. Noted time point: newly diagnosed GD, antithyroid drugs for less than 3 months. RNA from PBMCs was the source of the TCR library. Germline V gene sequence: CDR1 SGDLS, CDR2 YYNGEE. Deletions cut 0 bases from V and 1 base from J, with 9 bases between. This CDR3 spans 15 amino acids.

Source: peripheral blood mononuclear cells (PBMCs), taken at new diagnosis, from a patient treated with antithyroid drugs. This clonotype originated in a female donor with Graves disease. The chain uses TRBV9 and TRBJ2-3; D unresolved. CDR3 bases: TGTGCCAGCAGCGTAGATTTACTACGCACAGATACGCAGTATTTT. Translation gives CASSVDLLRTDTQYF. The variable domain in full, completed from reference TRBV9 and TRBJ2-3, reads DSGVTQTPKHLITATGQRVTLRCSPRSGDLSVYWYQQSLDQGLQFLIQYYNGEERAKGNILERFSAQQFPDLHSELNLSSLELGDSALYFCASSVDLLRTDTQYFGPGTRLTVL.